The subject of this entry is one T cell receptor (beta chain). The antigen remains undetermined. The data originate from a study of human T cells and chemical hapten exposure. Whole-study findings and limits: The study found that PT1 expanded TCR counts correlated positively with patch test score.

TCRdb reprocessed the RACE reads via MiXCR and lists one record per CDR3 protein. The table records around 190,000 distinct CDR3 sequences, around 22% of them present only once. Time point indicated: patch test 1, 2 weeks after DPC sensitization. Stated treatment: therapeutic diphenylcyclopropenone sensitization with weekly scalp DPC. Before extraction, the whole blood was not fractionated, and total RNA was taken from it. Per germline, CDR1 SGHAT and CDR2 FQNNGV. V was pared by 8 bases and J by 2 bases, with 17 bases between. The CDR3 totals 15 residues. The sequenced sample was whole blood, obtained in connection with sensitization to the hapten diphenylcyclopropenone (DPC). V gene TRBV11-2 combines with J gene TRBJ2-3; no clear D. The source is a woman in her 50s with alopecia areata. Some clones in this sample may be carry-over from other donors' samples. As DNA, the CDR3 is TGTGCCAGCTTCGATTTGGGCAGGAACACAGATACGCAGTATTTT. Translating gives CASFDLGRNTDTQYF.